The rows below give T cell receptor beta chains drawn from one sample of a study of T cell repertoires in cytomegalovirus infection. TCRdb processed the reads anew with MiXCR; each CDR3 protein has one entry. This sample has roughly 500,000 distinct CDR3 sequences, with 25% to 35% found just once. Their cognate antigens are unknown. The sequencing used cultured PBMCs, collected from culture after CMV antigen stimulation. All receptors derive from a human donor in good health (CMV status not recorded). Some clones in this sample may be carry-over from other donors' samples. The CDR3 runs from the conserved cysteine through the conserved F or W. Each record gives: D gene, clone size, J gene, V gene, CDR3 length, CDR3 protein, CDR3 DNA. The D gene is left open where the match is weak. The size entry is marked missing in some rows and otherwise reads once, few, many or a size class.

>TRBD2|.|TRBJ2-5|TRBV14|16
CASSLRGLAGGETQYF
TGTGCCAGCAGCCTCCGAGGACTAGCGGGAGGAGAGACCCAGTACTTC
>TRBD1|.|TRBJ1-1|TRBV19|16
CASSIDSRGGGLEAFF
TGTGCCAGTAGTATAGATTCCCGAGGAGGGGGCCTTGAAGCTTTCTTT
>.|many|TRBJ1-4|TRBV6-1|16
CASSSHRQVVLEKLFF
TGTGCCAGCAGTTCCCACCGACAGGTGGTCCTAGAAAAACTGTTTTTT
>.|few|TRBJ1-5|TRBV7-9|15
CASSLGEINNQPQHF
TGTGCCAGCAGCTTGGGCGAGATAAACAATCAGCCCCAGCATTTT
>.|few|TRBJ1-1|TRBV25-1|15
CASSERLAGPTEAFF
TGTGCCAGCAGTGAACGGCTGGCAGGGCCCACTGAAGCTTTCTTT
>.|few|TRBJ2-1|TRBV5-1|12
CASSSTGNEQFF
TGTGCCAGTAGTAGTACAGGGAATGAGCAGTTCTTC
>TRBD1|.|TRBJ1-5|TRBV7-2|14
CASSRDRGQGPQHF
TGTGCCAGCAGCAGGGACAGGGGGCAGGGGCCCCAGCATTTT
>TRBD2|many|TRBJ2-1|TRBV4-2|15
CASLDTSVSYNEQFF
TGTGCCAGTCTTGATACTAGCGTCTCCTACAATGAGCAGTTCTTC
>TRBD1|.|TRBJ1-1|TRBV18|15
CASRSAQGASTEAFF
TGTGCCAGCCGATCGGCCCAGGGGGCTAGCACTGAAGCTTTCTTT
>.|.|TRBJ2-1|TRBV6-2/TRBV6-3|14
CASSAGTPYNEQFF
TGTGCCAGCAGCGCCGGGACTCCCTACAATGAGCAGTTCTTC
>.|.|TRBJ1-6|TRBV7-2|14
CASSPPGRASPLHF
TGTGCCAGCAGCCCCCCCGGGAGGGCTTCACCCCTCCACTTT
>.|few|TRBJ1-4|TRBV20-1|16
CSASIGRGARDEKLFF
TGCAGTGCTAGTATAGGGAGAGGGGCGCGGGATGAAAAACTGTTTTTT
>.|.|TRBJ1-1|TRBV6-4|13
CASSRTLTTEAFF
TGTGCCAGCAGTCGGACCTTAACGACTGAAGCTTTCTTT
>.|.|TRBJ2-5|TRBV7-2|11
CASSQKETQYF
TGTGCCAGCAGCCAGAAAGAGACCCAGTACTTC
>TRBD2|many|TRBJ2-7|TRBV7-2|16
CASSLEPSGRPYEQYF
TGTGCCAGCAGCTTAGAGCCTAGCGGGAGACCCTACGAGCAGTACTTC
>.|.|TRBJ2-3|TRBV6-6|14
CASSYSRGKDTQYF
TGTGCCAGCAGTTACTCGAGGGGGAAAGATACGCAGTATTTT
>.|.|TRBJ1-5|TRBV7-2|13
CASSSEGFQPQHF
TGTGCCAGCAGCTCCGAGGGGTTTCAGCCCCAGCATTTT
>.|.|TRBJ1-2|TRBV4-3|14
CASSQDPGLGGYTF
TGCGCCAGCAGCCAAGATCCGGGACTGGGTGGCTACACCTTC
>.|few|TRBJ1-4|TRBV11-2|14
CASSLQGVGEKLFF
TGTGCCAGCAGCTTACAGGGAGTAGGGGAAAAACTGTTTTTT
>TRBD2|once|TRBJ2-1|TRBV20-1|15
CSARDQGLPYNEQFF
TGCAGTGCTAGAGATCAGGGACTACCATACAATGAGCAGTTCTTC
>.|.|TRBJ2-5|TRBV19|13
CASSIAGHGTQYF
TGTGCCAGTAGTATTGCGGGGCACGGGACCCAGTACTTC
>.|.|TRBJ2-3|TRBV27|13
CASSYGSQDTQYF
TGTGCCAGCAGTTACGGGAGTCAAGATACGCAGTATTTT
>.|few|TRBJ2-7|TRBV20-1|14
CSALDRSRSYEQYF
TGCAGTGCTCTAGACAGGTCCCGTTCCTACGAGCAGTACTTC
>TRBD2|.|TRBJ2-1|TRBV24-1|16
CATSDSTSGPNNEQFF
TGTGCCACCAGTGACTCGACTAGCGGCCCAAACAATGAGCAGTTCTTC
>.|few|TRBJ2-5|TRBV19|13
CASSNQGQETQYF
TGTGCCAGTAGTAACCAGGGCCAGGAGACCCAGTACTTC
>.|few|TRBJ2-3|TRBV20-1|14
CSARMGEGTDTQYF
TGCAGTGCTAGGATGGGGGAAGGCACAGATACGCAGTATTTT
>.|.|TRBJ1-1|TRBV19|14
CASSIVVGDVEAFF
TGTGCCAGTAGTATAGTCGTAGGGGATGTTGAAGCTTTCTTT
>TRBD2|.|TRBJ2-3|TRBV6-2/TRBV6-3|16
CASTRTIGGNTDTQYF
TGTGCCAGCACAAGAACGATCGGGGGGAACACAGATACGCAGTATTTT